The 4 T cell receptor beta chains below come from one sample, sequenced in a study of technical replicates of blood from a handful of donors. Here immunoSEQ multiplex PCR was the method, and the copy in TCRdb shows in-frame clones only, minus some. The profile covers roughly 11,000 clones, with approximately 94% appearing a single time and 8.5% to 10% taken by the ten largest. The specimen sequenced was PBMCs. Receptors were obtained from a human donor in good health.

The chain joins TRBV5-1 to TRBJ2-5; D call uncertain. The CDR3 is made up of 13 amino acids. V was cut by 2 bases and J by 2 bases, with 7 bases left in between. CDR1 is SGHRS and CDR2 is YFSETQ in the germline V gene. The CDR3: CASSLQLQETQYF. In DNA, the CDR3 is TGCGCCAGCAGCTTACAGCTACAAGAGACCCAGTACTTC.

This chain links TRBV11-2 with TRBJ1-5; 10 nucleotides match TRBD1. After removal of 5 bases from V and 3 bases from J, the junction contained 7 bases not matched to a gene. This CDR3 region has 16 residues. The germline CDR1 and CDR2 sequences are SGHAT and FQNNGV. The CDR3 DNA reads as TGTGCCAGCAGCCCCCCCGGACAGGGGGACAATCAGCCCCAGCATTTT. Translation gives CASSPPGQGDNQPQHF. Variable domain in full (rest from reference TRBV11-2 and TRBJ1-5): EAGVAQSPRYKIIEKRQSVAFWCNPISGHATLYWYQQILGQGPKLLIQFQNNGVVDDSQLPKDRFSAERLKGVDSTLKIQPAKLEDSAVYLCASSPPGQGDNQPQHFGDGTRLSIL.

The rearrangement uses TRBV4-2 and TRBJ1-2; 7 bases agree with TRBD1. The V segment lost 2 bases and the J segment 8 bases; nucleotides outside the gene matches: 14. Germline V gene data show CDR1 as LGHNA and CDR2 as YNFKEQ. The CDR3 has 16 amino acids. The CDR3 region has the DNA TGTGCCAGCAGCCAAAAGGGGGCCCAGGGACCGGGGGGCTACACCTTC. Protein: CASSQKGAQGPGGYTF.

The chain combines TRBV27 with TRBJ2-1; a possible D gene is TRBD2 (6 bases). The CDR3 contains 16 residues. Germline V gene sequence: CDR1 MNHEY, CDR2 SMNVEV (reference sequence). Trimming removed 7 bases from V and 0 bases from J, with 16 bases in between. The CDR3 here is CASISLAGSSYNEQFF. CDR3 in DNA: TGTGCCAGCATCTCACTCGCCGGGAGCTCCTACAATGAGCAGTTCTTC.